This TCR beta chain was documented in a study of OX40 agonist ivuxolimab in advanced cancers. Concerning this clone itself: The same CDR3 also results from other DNA sequences found in this sample.

The table came from immunoSEQ multiplex PCR; TCRdb's copy has only in-frame clones and leaves some out. The repertoire holds 44,000 or so clones, approximately 90% seen once, with 15% to 20% in the top ten. Germline CDR1 reads SGDLS; CDR2 reads YYNGEE. The CDR3 sequence is 12 residues long. V dropped 4 bases and J dropped 2 bases, with 5 bases sitting between them. Sequencing was performed on CD4+ or CD8+ T cells sorted from blood, taken in a trial of the OX40 agonist ivuxolimab. V is TRBV9 and J is TRBJ2-3; D remains ambiguous. The receptor was isolated from an adult with an advanced solid tumor such as melanoma, head and neck, liver or kidney cancer. CDR3 amino acids: CASSSYTDTQYF. The CDR3 region has the DNA TGTGCCAGCAGCTCGTACACAGATACGCAGTATTTT.